The 28 T cell receptor beta chains below all came from one sample that was sequenced in a study of blood T cell repertoires in COVID-19 (dated by TCRdb to 2020 to 2022). The library was made by the immunoSEQ multiplex PCR assay. Entries here come from immuneACCESS through TCRdb and include only in-frame sequences with V and J called. Some clones fail to appear in such tables; in the studies checked, an unresolved V gene covers under half of the shortfall, and the cause of the remainder is unknown. The sample table contains 75,000 to 80,000 clones; only one count was recorded for around 88% of them. The top ten clones comprise roughly 19% of the sample. The source material was peripheral blood. The receptors were sampled from a human donor in a cohort sampled during active COVID-19.

The chain couples TRBV4-2 to TRBJ1-5; the D gene is possibly TRBD1 (5 bases). This CDR3 region has 16 residues. Trimming removed 0 bases from V and 6 bases from J, with 15 bases in between. Per germline, CDR1 LGHNA and CDR2 YNFKEQ. The chain's CDR3 is CASSQELRQGSQPQHF. The CDR3 region has the DNA TGTGCCAGCAGCCAAGAACTCCGCCAGGGCTCTCAGCCCCAGCATTTT.

V and J are TRBV19 and TRBJ1-4; D perhaps matches TRBD1 (6 bases). Germline V gene sequence: CDR1 LNHDA, CDR2 SQIVND (reference sequence). The V end was cut by 5 bases, the J end by 7 bases, with 20 bases between. The CDR3 is made up of 16 amino acids. The CDR3 is CASSPLTGKGREKLFF. In DNA, the CDR3 is TGTGCCAGTAGTCCTCTTACAGGGAAGGGCCGTGAAAAACTGTTTTTT.

The table lists this clone with a count of one. The chain employs TRBV29-1 and TRBJ2-5, with D hard to call. This CDR3 has 12 residues. Germline CDR1 SQVTM, CDR2 ANQGSEA. The V end was cut by 6 bases, the J end by 5 bases, with 13 bases between. CDR3 sequence (DNA): TGCAGCGTCGTTGATCCCGCGGAGACCCAGTACTTC. This sequence encodes CSVVDPAETQYF.

This clone was found a few times. The chain is built from TRBV4-3 and TRBJ2-1; 10 bases map to TRBD2. Germline CDR1 reads LGHNA; CDR2 reads YSLEER. J was trimmed by 6 bases and V by 1 base; bases with no gene match: 6. The CDR3 has 16 residues. CDR3 in amino acids: CASSQASGGHLNEQFF. The CDR3 coding sequence is TGCGCCAGCAGCCAAGCTAGCGGGGGACATCTCAATGAGCAGTTCTTC.

The rearrangement links TRBV7-6 to TRBJ1-5; D is unresolved. Per the germline V gene, CDR1 is SGHVS and CDR2 is FNYEAQ. Trimming took off 1 base at V and 7 bases at J, with 5 bases between the two ends. The CDR3 has 12 amino acids. The CDR3 spells CASSLGGQPQHF. In DNA, the CDR3 is TGTGCCAGCAGCTTAGGAGGCCAGCCCCAGCATTTT.

The chain recombines TRBV3-1 (or the pseudogene TRBV3-2) with TRBJ1-1; D ambiguous. The CDR3 spans 12 residues. V lost 6 bases to trimming and J lost 1 base, with 6 bases between them. Germline V CDR1 and CDR2: LGHDT, YNNKEL (reference sequence). CDR3 region: CASRRSNTEAFF. Written as DNA, the CDR3 is TGTGCCAGCAGGCGATCGAACACTGAAGCTTTCTTT.

The rearrangement links TRBV7-6 to TRBJ2-7; TRBD1 matches at 9 bases. J gave up 6 bases and V 2 bases, and 2 bases lay outside the gene matches. CDR3 size: 13 residues. The germline gives CDR1 SGHVS, CDR2 FNYEAQ. The CDR3 sequence is CASSLPDRGEQYF. As DNA, the CDR3 is TGTGCCAGCAGCTTACCGGACAGGGGCGAGCAGTACTTC.

The rearrangement joins TRBV7-6 to TRBJ2-1, with D possibly being TRBD1 (6 bases). The CDR3 is 16 amino acids. Germline values: CDR1 SGHVS, CDR2 FNYEAQ. V was trimmed by 4 bases and J by 1 base, leaving 14 bases between them. CDR3 amino acids: CASSSHRVGSYNEQFF. The DNA for the CDR3 is TGTGCCAGCAGCTCCCACAGGGTAGGGTCCTACAATGAGCAGTTCTTC.

The chain employs TRBV10-3 and TRBJ2-2; D might be TRBD2 (5 bases). This CDR3 is built from 17 residues. CDR1 ENHRY and CDR2 SYGVKD come from the germline V gene. V lost 2 bases and J 1 base, leaving 14 bases between the germline ends. The CDR3 spells CAISEIGVGRNTGELFF. CDR3 nucleotide sequence: TGTGCCATCAGTGAGATAGGTGTTGGGAGGAACACCGGGGAGCTGTTTTTT.

V and J are TRBV28 and TRBJ2-4; 12 nucleotides align to TRBD1. V lost 6 bases and J lost 7; bases outside the gene matches: 1. The CDR3 sequence is 13 residues long. CDR1 is MDHEN and CDR2 is SYDVKM in the germline V gene. CDR3 region: CASRGQGANIQYF. The CDR3 DNA sequence: TGTGCCAGCAGGGGACAGGGGGCGAACATTCAGTACTTC.

The chain employs TRBV27 and TRBJ2-7, with a tentative D call TRBD1 (5 bases). CDR3 length equals 14 residues. Trimming shortened V by 6 bases and J by 3 bases, and 15 bases separated the two germline ends. From germline, CDR1 is MNHEY and CDR2 SMNVEV (reference sequence). In DNA form, the CDR3 reads TGTGCCAGCAGGTTTAAGGGGCAGAGCTACGAGCAGTACTTC. Translating it yields CASRFKGQSYEQYF.

The V call is TRBV9, the J call TRBJ1-1; 8 nucleotides agree with TRBD1. The CDR3 length is 18 residues. With 0 bases clipped from V and 11 bases from J, the junction kept 21 bases outside the gene matches. Germline V CDR1 and CDR2: SGDLS, YYNGEE. CDR3 DNA sequence: TGTGCCAGCAGCGTAGATGGCTGGGGGACAGGCACGCGGGATGGGGCTTTCTTT. This sequence encodes CASSVDGWGTGTRDGAFF.

V gene TRBV2 combines with J gene TRBJ2-5; no clear D. This CDR3 region has 13 residues. Germline-derived CDR1 and CDR2 are SNHLY and FYNNEI. Trimming cost V 4 bases and J 4 bases, with 10 bases left between them. The CDR3 sequence is CASSAEPGETQYF. The CDR3 DNA is TGTGCCAGCAGTGCTGAGCCTGGAGAGACCCAGTACTTC.

The chain has TRBV19 and TRBJ1-3, with D possibly matching TRBD1 (6 bases). V shed 0 bases and J shed 3 bases, with 9 bases lying between them. Germline-derived CDR1 and CDR2 are LNHDA and SQIVND (reference sequence). The CDR3 spans 15 residues. Here the CDR3 DNA reads TGTGCCAGTAGTATAGAGGGGGCGCGTGGAAACACCATATATTTT. It translates to CASSIEGARGNTIYF.

The chain links TRBV28 to TRBJ1-2; 10 bases fit TRBD1. Germline V gives CDR1 MDHEN, CDR2 SYDVKM. Trimming at V came to 1 base and at J to 1 base, leaving 6 bases not matched to a gene. CDR3 length: 17 amino acids. The CDR3 region has the DNA TGTGCCAGCAGTTTATCGACAGGGGGCCGGTTTAACTATGGCTACACCTTC. Translating gives CASSLSTGGRFNYGYTF.

The rearrangement joins TRBV6-2 or TRBV6-3 to TRBJ2-7; TRBD2 matches at 13 bases. The J segment lost 2 bases and the V segment lost 2 bases, leaving 9 bases of the junction unmatched. Germline lookup yields CDR1 MNHEY and CDR2 SVGEGT. This CDR3 spans 18 amino acids. The CDR3 here is CASSYRLAGGYQTYEQYF. DNA of the CDR3: TGTGCCAGCAGTTACCGACTAGCGGGGGGATACCAAACCTACGAGCAGTACTTC.

This clone has a handful of counts. This sequence joins TRBV2 and TRBJ1-5; D unresolved. The V gene lost 1 base and the J gene lost 2 bases, with 9 bases spanning the gap. Germline-derived CDR1 and CDR2 are SNHLY and FYNNEI. The CDR3 runs 15 residues. The CDR3 here is CASSEGVTGNQPQHF. The CDR3 bases are TGTGCCAGCAGTGAAGGAGTCACTGGCAATCAGCCCCAGCATTTT.

The V call is TRBV5-1, the J call TRBJ1-2; the match to TRBD1 covers 9 bases. The germline CDR1 and CDR2 sequences are SGHRS and YFSETQ. V lost 4 bases, J lost 2 bases, and 6 bases stayed unmatched. The CDR3 totals 15 residues. CDR3 sequence: CASSRGQGLNYGYTF. CDR3 coding DNA: TGCGCCAGCAGCCGGGGACAGGGCCTAAACTATGGCTACACCTTC.

This clone was counted a single time. The chain is built from TRBV2 and TRBJ1-5, with unresolved D. There are 13 residues in the CDR3. The V gene lost 4 bases and the J gene lost 2 bases, with 6 bases spanning the gap. Germline V CDR1 and CDR2: SNHLY, FYNNEI. CDR3 nucleotides: TGTGCCAGCAGTGTGGCGGGCAATCAGCCCCAGCATTTT. This gives the protein CASSVAGNQPQHF.

This chain joins TRBV5-1 and TRBJ2-7; tentative D call: TRBD1 (5 bases). The CDR3 has 15 amino acids. The V gene lost 3 bases and the J gene lost 5 bases, with 18 bases spanning the gap. In germline, CDR1 is SGHRS, CDR2 YFSETQ. The CDR3 sequence is CASSSGHTPIHEQYF. The CDR3 bases are TGCGCCAGCAGCTCAGGACATACTCCTATCCACGAGCAGTACTTC.

The genes are TRBV5-6 and TRBJ1-2, with a weak D call TRBD1 (6 bases). CDR3 length: 16 amino acids. V shed 4 bases and J shed 0 bases, with 16 bases lying between them. Per the germline V gene, CDR1 is SGHDT and CDR2 is YYEEEE. CDR3 bases: TGTGCCAGCAGCCATACCGACAGGCCAGCTAACTATGGCTACACCTTC. Translated: CASSHTDRPANYGYTF.

Comments on this clone: This same CDR3 is encoded by further DNA sequences in the sample. The rearrangement links TRBV7-7 to TRBJ2-1; 11 bases agree with TRBD2. This CDR3 comprises 15 residues. With V trimmed by 2 bases and J by 3 bases, 0 bases remained unmatched. Germline CDR1 is SSHAT and CDR2 is FNYEAQ (reference sequence). The DNA for the CDR3 is TGTGCCAGCAGCTTAACTAGCGGGGGCTACAATGAGCAGTTCTTC. This codes for CASSLTSGGYNEQFF.

This chain connects TRBV25-1 to TRBJ2-7, with 10 positions matching TRBD1. V dropped 2 bases and J dropped 3; count of bases not matched to a gene: 4. Germline V lookup: CDR1 MGHDK, CDR2 SYGVNS. This CDR3 is built from 15 residues. CDR3 bases: TGTGCCAGCAGTGAACAGACAGGGGGCATCTACGAGCAGTACTTC. Its translation is CASSEQTGGIYEQYF.

The chain couples TRBV15 to TRBJ1-4; tentatively, D is TRBD1 (6 bases). V lost 5 bases and J 0 bases, leaving 10 bases between the germline ends. CDR1 is LNHNV and CDR2 is YYDKDF in the germline V gene (reference sequence). The CDR3 has 15 residues. CDR3 protein: CATSGQSATNEKLFF. CDR3 nucleotide sequence: TGTGCCACCAGCGGACAGTCTGCAACTAATGAAAAACTGTTTTTT.

This clone was observed once. V and J are TRBV7-6 and TRBJ2-1, with D perhaps TRBD2 (5 bases). Germline CDR1 SGHVS, CDR2 FNYEAQ. Trimming shortened V by 2 bases and J by 5 bases, and 13 bases separated the two germline ends. CDR3 length: 15 amino acids. The CDR3 reads CASSLHLAADNEQFF. CDR3 coding DNA: TGTGCCAGCAGCTTACATCTAGCTGCCGACAATGAGCAGTTCTTC.

The genes are TRBV18 and TRBJ2-3, with 8 bases lining up with TRBD2. Trimming cost V 6 bases and J 7 bases; bases outside gene matches: 12. Per the germline V gene, CDR1 is KGHSH and CDR2 is LQKENI. CDR3 length equals 15 residues. DNA of the CDR3: TGTGCCAGCTCCCCAAGCGGGAGCGACCTGAATACGCAGTATTTT. It encodes CASSPSGSDLNTQYF.

This chain connects TRBV7-9 to TRBJ1-5; D ambiguous. Trimming stripped 5 bases from V and 11 bases from J, with 19 bases between. The CDR3 covers 14 residues. Germline V lookup: CDR1 SEHNR, CDR2 FQNEAQ (reference sequence). CDR3 sequence: CASSPNLGSKTQHF. CDR3 bases: TGTGCCAGCAGCCCTAACTTGGGCAGTAAGACCCAGCATTTT.

V is TRBV2 and J is TRBJ1-5; a possible D gene is TRBD1 (5 bases). CDR3 size: 16 residues. Trimming took off 6 bases at V and 4 bases at J, with 19 bases between the two ends. Germline CDR1 SNHLY, CDR2 FYNNEI. CDR3: CASSDQGARGNQPQHF. For the CDR3, the DNA is TGTGCCAGCAGCGATCAAGGGGCTCGGGGGAATCAGCCCCAGCATTTT.